This paragraph reports one T cell receptor beta chain. Its antigen is unidentified. Trimming stripped 0 bases from V and 5 bases from J, with 3 bases between. From germline, CDR1 is SGHDT and CDR2 YYEEEE. This CDR3 is built from 12 residues. Original analysis: Published virus-specific TCRB sequences found rare matches among patient CD8+ clones larger than 1%. TCRdb keeps only in-frame clones here, not all; method: immunoSEQ multiplex PCR. V, J and clone size derive from that table, while D and trimming were established from the DNA sequence. The sample lists 25,000 to 35,000 clones; more than 75% were seen once. The sample comes from a study of somatic mutations in cytotoxic T cells in rheumatoid arthritis. Study-level points and caveats: Among under 75 patients, roughly 8 showed a largest CD8+ clone that surpassed 20% of CD8+ cells.

The chain combines TRBV5-6 with TRBJ2-1; D is uncertain. The source of this sequence is an adult with rheumatoid arthritis. Input material: CD8+ T cells sorted from blood. The DNA of the CDR3 is TGTGCCAGCAGCTTGGTGGACAATGAGCAGTTCTTC. The encoded protein is CASSLVDNEQFF.